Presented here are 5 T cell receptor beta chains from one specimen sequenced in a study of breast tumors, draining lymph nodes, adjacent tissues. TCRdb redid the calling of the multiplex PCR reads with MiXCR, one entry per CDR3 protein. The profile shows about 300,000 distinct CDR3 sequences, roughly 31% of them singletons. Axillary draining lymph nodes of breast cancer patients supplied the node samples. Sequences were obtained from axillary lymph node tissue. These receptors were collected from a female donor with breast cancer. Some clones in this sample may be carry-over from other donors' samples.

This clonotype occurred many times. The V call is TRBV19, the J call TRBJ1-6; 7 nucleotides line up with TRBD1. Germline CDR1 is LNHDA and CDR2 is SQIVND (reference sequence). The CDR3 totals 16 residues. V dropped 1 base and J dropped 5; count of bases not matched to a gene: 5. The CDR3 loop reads CASSIGAGTDNSPLHF. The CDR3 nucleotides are TGTGCCAGTAGTATAGGGGCCGGGACAGATAATTCACCCCTCCACTTT.

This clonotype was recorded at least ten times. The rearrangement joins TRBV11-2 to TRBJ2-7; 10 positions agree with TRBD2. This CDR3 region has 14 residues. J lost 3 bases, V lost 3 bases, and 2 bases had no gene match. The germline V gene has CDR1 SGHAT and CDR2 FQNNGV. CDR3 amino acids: CASSLRTSGYEQYF. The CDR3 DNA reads TGTGCCAGCAGCTTGCGGACTAGCGGCTACGAGCAGTACTTC.

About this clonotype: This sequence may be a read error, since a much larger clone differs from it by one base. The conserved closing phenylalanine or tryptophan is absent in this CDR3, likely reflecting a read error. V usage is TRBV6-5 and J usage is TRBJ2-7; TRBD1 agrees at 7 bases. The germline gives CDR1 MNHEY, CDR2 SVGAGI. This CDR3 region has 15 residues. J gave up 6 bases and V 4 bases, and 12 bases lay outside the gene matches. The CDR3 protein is CASSSKPGQRSEQYL. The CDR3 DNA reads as TGTGCCAGCAGTTCCAAACCGGGACAGAGGTCCGAGCAGTACCTC.

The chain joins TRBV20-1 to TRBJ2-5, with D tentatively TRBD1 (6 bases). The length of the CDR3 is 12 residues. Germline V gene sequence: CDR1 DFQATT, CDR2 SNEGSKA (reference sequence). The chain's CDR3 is CSHRDISETQYF. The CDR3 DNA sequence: TGCAGCCATAGGGACATCTCAGAGACCCAGTACTTC.

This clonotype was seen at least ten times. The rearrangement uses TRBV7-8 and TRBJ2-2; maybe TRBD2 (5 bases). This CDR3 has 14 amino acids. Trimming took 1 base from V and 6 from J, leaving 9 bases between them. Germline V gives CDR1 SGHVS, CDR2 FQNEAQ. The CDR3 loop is CASSLDWGAGELFF. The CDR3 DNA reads TGTGCCAGCAGCTTAGATTGGGGAGCCGGGGAGCTGTTTTTT.